This T cell receptor (beta chain) was sequenced for a study of regulatory T cells in long-lasting Graves disease. Library construction for TCR beta used iRepertoire HTBI primers and Arm-PCR of CDR3 regions. TCRdb re-derived calls from the multiplex PCR reads in MiXCR, one entry per CDR3 protein. The table records about 400,000 distinct CDR3 sequences, more than 20% of them present only once. CDR3 size: 14 residues. Deletions cut 3 bases from V and 2 bases from J, with 9 bases between. Noted time point: persistent/refractory GD, antithyroid drugs over 5 years with positive TRAb. PBMC RNA served as the TCR library source.

The sample was peripheral blood mononuclear cells (PBMCs), taken when the disease was refractory, from a patient treated with antithyroid drugs. The rearrangement links TRBV12-3 or TRBV12-4 to TRBJ2-3; D gene uncertain. The TCR comes from a female donor with Graves disease. The CDR3 here is CASSFPGVTDTQYF. CDR3 bases: TGTGCCAGCAGTTTCCCTGGGGTCACAGATACGCAGTATTTT.